This is a list of T cell receptor beta chains from one sample in a study of chemoradiotherapy in HPV16-positive cancers. Clones were read by immunoSEQ multiplex PCR, and TCRdb kept only the in-frame ones, dropping some. The top ten clones hold around 5% of a sample with about 32,000 clones, about nine tenths of them seen once. The starting material was blood, obtained from a patient who underwent chemoradiotherapy. The receptors originated from a human donor with HPV-associated anogenital cancer. Both conserved end residues are part of each CDR3. The D gene is left open where the match is weak. Size is stated for part of the rows, as once, few or many counts, or as a class when the clone is expanded.

d_gene	v_gene	len	j_gene	abundance	CDR3aa	CDR3nt
-	TRBV7-2	16	TRBJ1-1	-	CASSPSAGSRNTEAFF	TGTGCCAGCAGCCCATCTGCGGGATCGCGGAACACTGAAGCTTTCTTT
-	TRBV27	12	TRBJ1-2	-	CASSLSGGYYTF	TGTGCCAGCAGTTTATCGGGGGGGTATTACACCTTC
TRBD1	TRBV11-2	16	TRBJ2-3	-	CASSTYRDRLKDTQYF	TGTGCCAGCAGCACGTACCGGGACAGGCTAAAGGATACGCAGTATTTT
TRBD1	TRBV9	14	TRBJ2-7	-	CASSATGTGYEQYF	TGTGCCAGCAGCGCCACCGGGACAGGGTACGAGCAGTACTTC
TRBD1	TRBV7-3	14	TRBJ2-2	few	CASSSGQITGELFF	TGTGCCAGCAGCTCGGGACAGATCACCGGGGAGCTGTTTTTT
-	TRBV19	14	TRBJ1-1	-	CASSIGVGGTEAFF	TGTGCCAGTAGTATAGGTGTGGGGGGCACTGAAGCTTTCTTT
-	TRBV29-1	11	TRBJ1-1	-	CSVRFQTEAFF	TGCAGCGTTCGGTTCCAGACTGAAGCTTTCTTT
TRBD2	TRBV4-2	16	TRBJ2-3	-	CASSRGTSGGVDTQYF	TGTGCCAGCAGCCGAGGGACTAGCGGGGGGGTAGATACGCAGTATTTT
TRBD1	TRBV7-7	15	TRBJ2-5	-	CASSTDTGQGETQYF	TGTGCTAGCAGCACAGACACGGGACAGGGGGAGACCCAGTACTTC
TRBD2	TRBV5-8	16	TRBJ2-5	-	CASSLAGLAGEETQYF	TGTGCCAGCAGCTTGGCGGGACTAGCGGGGGAAGAGACCCAGTACTTC
TRBD1	TRBV4-2	13	TRBJ1-4	-	CASSQDEGASRFF	TGTGCCAGCAGCCAAGATGAGGGGGCCTCACGGTTTTTT
-	TRBV10-3	15	TRBJ1-2	-	CAISGQPLAGYGYTF	TGTGCCATCAGTGGCCAACCCCTCGCTGGCTATGGCTACACCTTC
TRBD1	TRBV10-3	14	TRBJ2-1	-	CAITQRQGLDEQFF	TGTGCCATCACCCAAAGACAGGGCTTGGATGAGCAGTTCTTC
-	TRBV28	16	TRBJ2-6	-	CASSFWEFSGANVLTF	TGTGCCAGCAGTTTTTGGGAGTTCTCTGGGGCCAACGTCCTGACTTTC
-	TRBV15	15	TRBJ1-6	-	CATSVIREGGSPLHF	TGTGCCACCAGCGTAATCAGGGAAGGGGGTTCACCCCTCCACTTT
-	TRBV7-3	14	TRBJ2-5	-	CASSKQGRRETQYF	TGTGCCAGCAGCAAACAGGGGAGGCGAGAGACCCAGTACTTC
TRBD2	TRBV28	18	TRBJ2-7	-	CASSSATGTSGRFYEQYF	TGTGCCAGCAGTTCCGCCACCGGGACTAGCGGGAGGTTCTACGAGCAGTACTTC
TRBD1	TRBV7-9	17	TRBJ1-4	-	CASSRFGQGVANEKLFF	TGTGCCAGCAGCCGCTTTGGACAGGGGGTGGCAAATGAAAAACTGTTTTTT
-	TRBV21-1	18	TRBJ1-1	-	CASSNRGTGPVEDTEAFF	TGTGCCAGCAGCAACAGAGGGACAGGGCCGGTTGAGGACACTGAAGCTTTCTTT
-	TRBV30	13	TRBJ2-6	-	CAWRNSGANVLTF	TGTGCCTGGAGAAACTCTGGGGCCAACGTCCTGACTTTC
TRBD1	TRBV2	13	TRBJ2-2	-	CASSGTGTGELFF	TGTGCCAGCAGTGGGACAGGGACCGGGGAGCTGTTTTTT
TRBD1	TRBV19	13	TRBJ2-7	-	CASSIDRTGEPYF	TGTGCCAGTAGTATAGATCGGACAGGGGAACCTTACTTC
-	TRBV7-7	16	TRBJ2-2	-	CASSSKARGGTGELFF	TGTGCTAGCAGCTCCAAGGCCAGGGGTGGCACCGGGGAGCTGTTTTTT
-	TRBV7-9	13	TRBJ1-1	-	CASSQGMNTEAFF	TGTGCCAGCAGCCAGGGAATGAACACTGAAGCTTTCTTT
-	TRBV2	13	TRBJ1-1	-	CASRTDRNTEAFF	TGTGCCAGCAGAACCGACAGAAACACTGAAGCTTTCTTT
TRBD1	TRBV7-9	15	TRBJ1-1	-	CASSSLHRGRGEAFF	TGTGCCAGCAGCTCACTTCACAGGGGGCGGGGTGAAGCTTTCTTT
-	TRBV28	14	TRBJ1-1	-	CASSLGGVNTEAFF	TGTGCCAGCAGTTTGGGTGGAGTGAACACTGAAGCTTTCTTT
-	TRBV28	13	TRBJ1-6	-	CASRMTAHSPLHF	TGTGCCAGCAGGATGACAGCTCATTCACCCCTCCACTTT
-	TRBV30	14	TRBJ1-1	-	CAWTPDPGGTEAFF	TGTGCCTGGACCCCCGACCCGGGAGGGACTGAAGCTTTCTTT
TRBD2	TRBV5-1	17	TRBJ2-4	-	CASSPDPGLAAKNIQYF	TGCGCCAGCAGCCCGGATCCCGGACTAGCGGCCAAAAACATTCAGTACTTC
TRBD2	TRBV11-2	13	TRBJ2-2	-	CASRREGPGELFF	TGTGCCTCCAGGCGGGAGGGCCCCGGGGAGCTGTTTTTT
-	TRBV7-9	13	TRBJ1-1	-	CASSSPGDTEAFF	TGTGCCAGCAGCTCCCCGGGTGACACTGAAGCTTTCTTT
TRBD2	TRBV6-1	13	TRBJ2-1	once	CASGGGSYNEQFF	TGTGCCAGCGGGGGGGGCTCCTACAATGAGCAGTTCTTC
-	TRBV28	14	TRBJ1-4	-	CASSQTATNEKLFF	TGTGCCAGCAGCCAAACAGCAACTAATGAAAAACTGTTTTTT
TRBD1	TRBV7-9	13	TRBJ2-7	-	CASGGTGAYEQYF	TGTGCCAGTGGGGGGACAGGGGCCTACGAGCAGTACTTC
-	TRBV11-1	13	TRBJ2-2	few	CASSLLNTGELFF	TGTGCCAGCAGCCTCCTGAACACCGGGGAGCTGTTTTTT
TRBD1	TRBV19	13	TRBJ2-7	-	CASSITGGIEQYF	TGTGCCAGTAGTATAACAGGGGGCATCGAGCAGTACTTC
TRBD2	TRBV5-3	13	TRBJ2-1	once	CARTRAGAHEQFF	TGTGCCAGAACACGGGCGGGAGCCCATGAGCAGTTCTTC
TRBD1	TRBV5-8	15	TRBJ2-3	-	CASSLGTGHPDTQYF	TGTGCCAGCAGCTTAGGGACAGGGCACCCAGATACGCAGTATTTT
-	TRBV5-1	14	TRBJ1-4	-	CASSLGGGPEKLFF	TGCGCCAGCAGCTTGGGTGGGGGCCCGGAAAAACTGTTTTTT
-	TRBV5-4	14	TRBJ2-3	-	CASSLEGVTDTQYF	TGTGCCAGCAGCTTGGAGGGAGTCACAGATACGCAGTATTTT
TRBD1	TRBV30	13	TRBJ2-5	once	CAGGQDLRETQYF	TGTGCCGGTGGACAGGACCTCCGAGAGACCCAGTACTTC
TRBD2	TRBV10-2	16	TRBJ2-1	once	CASSAVAGGPYNEQFF	TGCGCCAGCAGTGCGGTAGCGGGGGGGCCATACAATGAGCAGTTCTTC
-	TRBV5-6	16	TRBJ2-3	-	CASSLVRGSHTDTQYF	TGTGCCAGCAGCTTGGTTAGGGGGAGCCACACAGATACGCAGTATTTT
-	TRBV7-9	17	TRBJ1-1	-	CASSGQAGMGMNTEAFF	TGTGCCAGCAGCGGTCAAGCGGGGATGGGCATGAACACTGAAGCTTTCTTT
-	TRBV7-6	14	TRBJ2-3	-	CASSLSEHTDTQYF	TGTGCCAGCAGCTTATCTGAGCACACAGATACGCAGTATTTT
-	TRBV18	13	TRBJ2-5	-	CASSGHHQETQYF	TGTGCCAGCTCCGGTCACCACCAAGAGACCCAGTACTTC
-	TRBV30	13	TRBJ1-6	-	CAWSEGGVSPLHF	TGTGCCTGGAGTGAAGGGGGGGTATCACCCCTCCACTTT
TRBD2	TRBV7-9	13	TRBJ2-1	-	CASSSRTSNEQFF	TGTGCCAGCAGCTCTCGGACTAGCAATGAGCAGTTCTTC
TRBD2	TRBV5-5	13	TRBJ2-7	-	CASSLAGTYEQYF	TGTGCCAGCAGCTTAGCGGGGACCTACGAGCAGTACTTC